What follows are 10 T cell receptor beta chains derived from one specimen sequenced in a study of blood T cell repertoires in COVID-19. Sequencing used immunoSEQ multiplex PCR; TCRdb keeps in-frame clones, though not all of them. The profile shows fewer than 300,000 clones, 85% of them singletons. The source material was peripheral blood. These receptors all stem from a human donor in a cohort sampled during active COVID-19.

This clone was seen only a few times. The CDR3 region is CAWNRGANEQFF. The CDR3 nucleotides read TGTGCCTGGAATAGGGGTGCCAATGAGCAGTTCTTC. The gene calls are TRBV30 and TRBJ2-1, with D maybe TRBD1 (5 bases). CDR1 and CDR2 (germline): GTSNPN, SVGIG (reference sequence). Trimming pared 4 bases from V and 6 bases from J, leaving 10 bases between. The CDR3 length is 12 residues.

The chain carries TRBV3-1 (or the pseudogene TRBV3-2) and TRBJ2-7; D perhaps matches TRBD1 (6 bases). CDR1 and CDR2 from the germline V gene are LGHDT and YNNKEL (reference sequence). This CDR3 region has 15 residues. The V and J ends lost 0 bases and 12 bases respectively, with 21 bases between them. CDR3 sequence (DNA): TGTGCCAGCAGCCAAGACACGGCACTACAGGGAGAACTGTACTTC. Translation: CASSQDTALQGELYF.

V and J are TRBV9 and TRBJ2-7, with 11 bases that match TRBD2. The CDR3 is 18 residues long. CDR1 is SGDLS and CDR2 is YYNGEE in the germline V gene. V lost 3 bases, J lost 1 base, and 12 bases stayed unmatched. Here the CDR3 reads CASSAINSGTSGSYEQYF. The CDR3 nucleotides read TGTGCCAGCAGCGCCATTAACTCCGGGACTAGCGGATCCTACGAGCAGTACTTC.

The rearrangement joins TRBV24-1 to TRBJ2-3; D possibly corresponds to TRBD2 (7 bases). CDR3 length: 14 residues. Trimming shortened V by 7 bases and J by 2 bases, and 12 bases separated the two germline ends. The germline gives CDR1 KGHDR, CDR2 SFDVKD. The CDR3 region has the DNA TGTGCCACCAGCGGACGGGGGGCCACAGATACGCAGTATTTT. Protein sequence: CATSGRGATDTQYF.

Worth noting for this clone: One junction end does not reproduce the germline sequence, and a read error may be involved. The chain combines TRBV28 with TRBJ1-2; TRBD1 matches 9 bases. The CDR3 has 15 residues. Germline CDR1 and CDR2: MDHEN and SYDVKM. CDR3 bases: TGTGCCAGCGAGGGAGGGACAGGGAAAGGTTTTCCGTCTAACTTC. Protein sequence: CASEGGTGKGFPSNF.

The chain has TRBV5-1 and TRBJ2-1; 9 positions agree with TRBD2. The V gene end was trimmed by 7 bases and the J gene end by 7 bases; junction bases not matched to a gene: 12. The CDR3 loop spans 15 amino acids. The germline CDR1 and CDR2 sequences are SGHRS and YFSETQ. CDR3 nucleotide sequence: TGCGCCAGCCAAAACATAGCGGGGGCTTGGAATGAGCAGTTCTTC. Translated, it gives CASQNIAGAWNEQFF.

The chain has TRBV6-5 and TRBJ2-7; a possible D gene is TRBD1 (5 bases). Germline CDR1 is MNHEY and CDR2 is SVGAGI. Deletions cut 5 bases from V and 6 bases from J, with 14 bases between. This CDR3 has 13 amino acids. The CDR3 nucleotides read TGTGCCAGCAGTCCGGAAACAGGATCCGAGCAGTACTTC. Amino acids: CASSPETGSEQYF.

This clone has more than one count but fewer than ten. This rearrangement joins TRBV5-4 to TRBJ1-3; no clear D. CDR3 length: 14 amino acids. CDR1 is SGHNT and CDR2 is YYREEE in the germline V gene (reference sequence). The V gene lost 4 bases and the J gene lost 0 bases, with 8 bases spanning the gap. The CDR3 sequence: CASSPRGSGNTIYF. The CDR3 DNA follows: TGTGCCAGCAGCCCCCGGGGCTCTGGAAACACCATATATTTT.

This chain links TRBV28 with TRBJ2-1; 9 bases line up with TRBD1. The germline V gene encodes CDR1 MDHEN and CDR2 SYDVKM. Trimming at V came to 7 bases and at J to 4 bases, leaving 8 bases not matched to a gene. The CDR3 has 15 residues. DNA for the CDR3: TGTGCCAGCACCGAGACAGGGGGGGCTTACAATGAGCAGTTCTTC. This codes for CASTETGGAYNEQFF. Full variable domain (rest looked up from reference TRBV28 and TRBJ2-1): DVKVTQSSRYLVKRTGEKVFLECVQDMDHENMFWYRQDPGLGLRLIYFSYDVKMKEKGDIPEGYSVSREKKERFSLILESASTNQTSMYLCASTETGGAYNEQFFGPGTRLTVL.

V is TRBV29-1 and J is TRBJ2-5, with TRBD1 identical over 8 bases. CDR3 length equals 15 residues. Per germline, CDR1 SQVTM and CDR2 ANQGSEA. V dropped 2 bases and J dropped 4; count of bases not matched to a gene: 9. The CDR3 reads CSVESDRGVGETQYF. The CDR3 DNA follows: TGCAGCGTTGAAAGCGACAGGGGAGTGGGAGAGACCCAGTACTTC.